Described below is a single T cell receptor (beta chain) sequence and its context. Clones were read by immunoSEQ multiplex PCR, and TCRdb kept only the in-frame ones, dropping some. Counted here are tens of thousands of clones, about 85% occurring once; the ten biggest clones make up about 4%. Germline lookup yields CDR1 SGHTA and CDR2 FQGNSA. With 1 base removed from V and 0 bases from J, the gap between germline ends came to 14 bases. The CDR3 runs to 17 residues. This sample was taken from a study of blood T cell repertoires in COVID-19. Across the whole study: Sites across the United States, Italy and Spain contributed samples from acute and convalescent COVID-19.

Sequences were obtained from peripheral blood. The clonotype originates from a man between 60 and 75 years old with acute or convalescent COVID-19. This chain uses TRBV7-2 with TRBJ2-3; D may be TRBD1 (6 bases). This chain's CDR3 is CASSLGWDTTSTDTQYF. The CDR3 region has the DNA TGTGCCAGCAGCTTAGGATGGGACACAACTAGCACAGATACGCAGTATTTT.